This T cell receptor (beta chain) is from a study of CD4+ T cells in melanoma. Study findings and constraints: CD8+ T cell, macrophage and B cell function reportedly correlated with neoantigen-specific CD4+ T cells. Neoantigen-specific CD4+ T cells in melanoma reportedly had diverse differentiation states.

Using immunoSEQ multiplex PCR, the repertoire was profiled, and TCRdb retains in-frame clones only, with some absent. The sample records about 10,000 clones, 68% being singletons. J was trimmed by 4 bases and V by 0 bases; bases with no gene match: 6. CDR1 is GTSNPN and CDR2 is SVGIG in the germline V gene (reference sequence). The CDR3 is 15 residues long. As regards this clone: Its antigen is not identified.

J is TRBJ1-5 and V is TRBV30; 7 positions match TRBD1. The sequenced sample consisted of cells from a culture (not recorded whether cultured in vitro). The source of this sequence is a human donor with melanoma. DNA for the CDR3: TGTGCCTGGAGTGTCCTACAGGGGTGGAATCAGCCCCAGCATTTT. Its translation: CAWSVLQGWNQPQHF. The whole variable domain, remainder taken from reference TRBV30 and TRBJ1-5, is SQTIHQWPATLVQPVGSPLSLECTVEGTSNPNLYWYRQAAGRGLQLLFYSVGIGQISSEVPQNLSASRPQDRQFILSSKKLLLSDSGFYLCAWSVLQGWNQPQHFGDGTRLSIL.